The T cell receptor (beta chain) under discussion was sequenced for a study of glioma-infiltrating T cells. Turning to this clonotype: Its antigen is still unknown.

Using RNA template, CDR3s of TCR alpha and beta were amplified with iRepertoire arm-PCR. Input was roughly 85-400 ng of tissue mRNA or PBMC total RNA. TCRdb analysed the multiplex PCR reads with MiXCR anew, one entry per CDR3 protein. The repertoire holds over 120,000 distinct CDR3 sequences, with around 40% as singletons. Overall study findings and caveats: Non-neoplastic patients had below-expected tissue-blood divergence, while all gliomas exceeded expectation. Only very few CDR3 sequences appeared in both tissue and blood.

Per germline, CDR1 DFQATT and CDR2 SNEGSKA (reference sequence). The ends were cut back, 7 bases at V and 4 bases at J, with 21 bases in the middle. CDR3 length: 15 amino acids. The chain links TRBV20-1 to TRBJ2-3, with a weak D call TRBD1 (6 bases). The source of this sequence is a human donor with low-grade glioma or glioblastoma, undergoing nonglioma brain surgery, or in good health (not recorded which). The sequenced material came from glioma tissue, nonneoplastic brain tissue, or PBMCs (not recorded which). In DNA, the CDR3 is TGCAGTGAAAGACACAGGGATGAGCTAGCAGATACGCAGTATTTT. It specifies CSERHRDELADTQYF.